This entry lists 17 T cell receptor beta chains sequenced from one sample in a study of blood T cell repertoires in COVID-19. TCRdb's table, derived via immunoSEQ multiplex PCR, lists solely in-frame clones and lacks some. The repertoire consists of tens of thousands of clones, with about 76% occurring once and the leading ten covering approximately 22%. The sample taken for sequencing was peripheral blood. The source of these receptors is a human donor in a cohort sampled during active COVID-19.

Points on this clone: This same CDR3 is encoded by further DNA sequences in the sample. The chain is built from TRBV18 and TRBJ1-1; D unclear. Germline CDR1 KGHSH, CDR2 LQKENI. V was clipped by 2 bases and J by 1 base, with 5 bases between them. This CDR3 comprises 13 residues. This chain's CDR3 is CASSPGQNTEAFF. CDR3 bases: TGTGCCAGCTCACCAGGGCAGAACACTGAAGCTTTCTTT.

V is TRBV2 and J is TRBJ2-5; a weak D match, TRBD2 (5 bases). The CDR3 runs 14 residues. The V end lost 6 bases, the J end lost 1 base, and 12 bases lay between the germline ends. The germline gives CDR1 SNHLY, CDR2 FYNNEI. For the CDR3, the DNA is TGTGCCAGCAGCCGACTAAGCGCCCAAGAGACCCAGTACTTC. Its protein is CASSRLSAQETQYF.

This chain connects TRBV5-1 to TRBJ2-2; D possibly corresponds to TRBD1 (5 bases). CDR3 length: 16 residues. Germline V gene lookup returns CDR1 SGHRS and CDR2 YFSETQ. Trimming took 0 bases from V and 3 from J, leaving 12 bases between them. CDR3 DNA sequence: TGCGCCAGCAGCTTGGTGCCAGGGCTCGACACCGGGGAGCTGTTTTTT. It yields the protein CASSLVPGLDTGELFF.

The genes are TRBV18 and TRBJ2-7, with 10 bases fitting TRBD1. This CDR3 is built from 14 residues. Germline V gene sequence: CDR1 KGHSH, CDR2 LQKENI. Germline trimming cut 3 bases from V and 6 bases from J; bases unmatched to any gene: 5. The CDR3: CASSPEDRGLEQYF. The CDR3 DNA reads as TGTGCCAGCTCACCCGAAGACAGGGGGCTCGAGCAGTACTTC.

This clone showed up just a few times. This rearrangement joins TRBV19 to TRBJ2-4, with 8 bases lining up with TRBD1. V was pared by 4 bases and J by 0 bases, with 14 bases of the junction left unmatched. Germline assignment: CDR1 LNHDA and CDR2 SQIVND (reference sequence). This CDR3 comprises 19 residues. The CDR3 reads CASSRGQVAESLAKNIQYF. The CDR3 nucleotides are TGTGCCAGTAGTAGGGGACAGGTCGCCGAGAGCTTAGCCAAAAACATTCAGTACTTC.

Here the CDR3 DNA reads TGTGCCAGCAGCCGACGAGTCAGGGTTGCTTACGAGCAGTACTTC. Translating gives CASSRRVRVAYEQYF. The chain recombines TRBV6-6 with TRBJ2-7; weak D call: TRBD1 (5 bases). This CDR3 comprises 15 residues. V lost 6 bases, J lost 4 bases, and 19 bases lay in between. Germline assignment: CDR1 MNHNY and CDR2 SVGAGI (reference sequence).

This clone was recorded only once. This chain uses TRBV11-3 with TRBJ2-3, with 9 bases identical to TRBD2. This CDR3 comprises 13 residues. Trimming removed 5 bases from V and 14 bases from J; junction bases left unmatched: 11. CDR1 and CDR2 (germline): SGHNT, YENEEA. The DNA of the CDR3 is TGTGCCAGCAGCCCCCGGACTAGCGATATGCTGTATTTT. Translating it yields CASSPRTSDMLYF.

The chain couples TRBV15 to TRBJ2-2; the D gene is possibly TRBD1 (6 bases). Germline CDR1 is LNHNV and CDR2 is YYDKDF (reference sequence). V was trimmed by 4 bases and J by 1 base, leaving 10 bases between them. The CDR3 length is 15 residues. The CDR3 loop reads CATSTRTENTGELFF. The DNA of the CDR3 is TGTGCCACCAGCACCCGGACAGAGAACACCGGGGAGCTGTTTTTT.

The chain joins TRBV6-5 to TRBJ2-2, with 12 bases matching TRBD2. Germline V gene sequence: CDR1 MNHEY, CDR2 SVGAGI. Trimming at V came to 6 bases and at J to 6 bases, leaving 2 bases not matched to a gene. The CDR3 has 14 amino acids. Here the CDR3 reads CASSLAGGSGELFF. CDR3 coding DNA: TGTGCCAGCAGCCTAGCGGGGGGGTCCGGGGAGCTGTTTTTT.

The chain combines TRBV24-1 with TRBJ2-1, with unresolved D. This CDR3 has 12 residues. Germline CDR1 is KGHDR and CDR2 is SFDVKD. V shed 3 bases and J shed 7 bases, with 6 bases lying between them. This CDR3 is CATSDHKNEQFF. CDR3 nucleotide sequence: TGTGCCACCAGTGATCACAAGAATGAGCAGTTCTTC.

This clone was found once. V usage is TRBV30 and J usage is TRBJ2-4; tentatively, D is TRBD1 (6 bases). The CDR3 is 14 residues long. V gave up 0 bases and J gave up 6 bases, with 12 bases separating them. Germline V gene sequence: CDR1 GTSNPN, CDR2 SVGIG (reference sequence). The CDR3 DNA reads as TGTGCCTGGAGTGTTTCTCAGGGGATAAACATTCAGTACTTC. Its protein product is CAWSVSQGINIQYF.

Points on this clone: Other DNA sequences in this specimen translate into the identical CDR3. The rearrangement joins TRBV5-4 to TRBJ2-7, with 13 bases matching TRBD2. Germline CDR1 is SGHNT and CDR2 is YYREEE (reference sequence). There are 15 residues in the CDR3. Trimming took 4 bases from V and 3 from J; bases not matched to a gene: 4. The CDR3 loop is CASSLGLAGDYEQYF. As DNA, the CDR3 is TGTGCCAGCAGCCTAGGACTAGCGGGAGACTACGAGCAGTACTTC.

J is TRBJ1-5 and V is TRBV12-3 or TRBV12-4; D is possibly TRBD1 (5 bases). The CDR3 is made up of 13 amino acids. With 3 bases removed from V and 6 bases from J, the gap between germline ends came to 9 bases. This CDR3 is CASSLGEAQPQHF. The CDR3 DNA follows: TGTGCCAGCAGTTTGGGGGAGGCTCAGCCCCAGCATTTT.

This clone has a handful of counts. J is TRBJ1-1 and V is TRBV11-2; TRBD1 aligns across 9 bases. V lost 4 bases to trimming and J lost 11 bases; unmatched junction nucleotides: 8. This CDR3 has 13 amino acids. Per the germline V gene, CDR1 is SGHAT and CDR2 is FQNNGV. The CDR3 reads CASSSGQGLDAFF. The DNA of the CDR3 is TGTGCCAGCAGCTCGGGACAGGGCCTTGATGCTTTCTTT.

This chain uses TRBV2 with TRBJ1-2; tentative D call: TRBD1 (5 bases). This CDR3 spans 13 amino acids. Germline values: CDR1 SNHLY, CDR2 FYNNEI. Trimming removed 3 bases at V and 1 base at J, with 6 bases between. DNA for the CDR3: TGTGCCAGCAGTGACAGGGTTAACTATGGCTACACCTTC. Its translation: CASSDRVNYGYTF.

The chain links TRBV24-1 to TRBJ2-3; 8 bases are a match to TRBD1. Germline V gene sequence: CDR1 KGHDR, CDR2 SFDVKD. The CDR3 has 15 residues. Trimming at V came to 4 bases and at J to 6 bases, leaving 8 bases not matched to a gene. This CDR3 reads CATSESTGEADTQYF. The DNA of the CDR3 is TGTGCCACCAGTGAATCGACAGGGGAGGCGGATACGCAGTATTTT.

This clone appeared once. V and J are TRBV7-8 and TRBJ2-6; TRBD1 might be the D (5 bases). Germline V gene data show CDR1 as SGHVS and CDR2 as FQNEAQ. This CDR3 is built from 19 residues. V was pared by 2 bases and J by 0 bases, with 17 bases between. As DNA, the CDR3 is TGTGCCAGCAGCTTAATCCAAAGGACACAGACCTCTGGGGCCAACGTCCTGACTTTC. This codes for CASSLIQRTQTSGANVLTF.